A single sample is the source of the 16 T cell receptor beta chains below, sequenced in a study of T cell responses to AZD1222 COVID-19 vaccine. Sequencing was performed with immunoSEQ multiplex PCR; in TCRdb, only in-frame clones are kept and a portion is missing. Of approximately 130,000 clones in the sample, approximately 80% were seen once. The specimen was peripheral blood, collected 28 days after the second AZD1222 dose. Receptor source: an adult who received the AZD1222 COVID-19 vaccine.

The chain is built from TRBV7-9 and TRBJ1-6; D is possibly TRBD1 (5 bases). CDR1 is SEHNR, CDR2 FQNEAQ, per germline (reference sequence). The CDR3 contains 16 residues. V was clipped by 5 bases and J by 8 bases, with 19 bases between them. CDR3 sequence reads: CASSLLRGSGDSPLHF. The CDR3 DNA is TGTGCCAGCAGCCTGCTGCGGGGGAGTGGAGATTCACCCCTCCACTTT. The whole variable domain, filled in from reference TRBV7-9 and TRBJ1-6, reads DTGVSQNPRHKITKRGQNVTFRCDPISEHNRLYWYRQTLGQGPEFLTYFQNEAQLEKSRLLSDRFSAERPKGSFSTLEIQRTEQGDSAMYLCASSLLRGSGDSPLHFGNGTRLTVT.

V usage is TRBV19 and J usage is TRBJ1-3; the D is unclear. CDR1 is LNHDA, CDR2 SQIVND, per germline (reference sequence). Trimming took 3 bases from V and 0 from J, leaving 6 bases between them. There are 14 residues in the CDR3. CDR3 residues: CASSILNSGNTIYF. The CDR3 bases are TGTGCCAGTAGTATCCTGAACTCTGGAAACACCATATATTTT.

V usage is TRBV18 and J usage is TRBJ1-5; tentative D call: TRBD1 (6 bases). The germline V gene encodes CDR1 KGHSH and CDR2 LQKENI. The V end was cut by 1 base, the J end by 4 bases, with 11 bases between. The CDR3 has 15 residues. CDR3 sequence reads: CASSPQGHQNQPQHF. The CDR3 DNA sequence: TGTGCCAGCTCACCACAGGGACACCAGAATCAGCCCCAGCATTTT.

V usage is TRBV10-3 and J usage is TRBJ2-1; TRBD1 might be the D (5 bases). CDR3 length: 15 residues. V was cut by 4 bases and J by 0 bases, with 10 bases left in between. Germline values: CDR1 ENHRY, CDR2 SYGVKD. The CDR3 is CAISARQSSYNEQFF. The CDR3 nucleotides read TGTGCCATCAGTGCCCGACAGAGCTCCTACAATGAGCAGTTCTTC.

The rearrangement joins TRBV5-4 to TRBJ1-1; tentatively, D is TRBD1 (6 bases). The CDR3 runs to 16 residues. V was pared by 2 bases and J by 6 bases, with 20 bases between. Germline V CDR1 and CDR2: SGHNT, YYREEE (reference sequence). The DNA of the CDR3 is TGTGCCAGCAGCTTATCCCTGGACAGATCCATCTCTGAAGCTTTCTTT. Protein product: CASSLSLDRSISEAFF.

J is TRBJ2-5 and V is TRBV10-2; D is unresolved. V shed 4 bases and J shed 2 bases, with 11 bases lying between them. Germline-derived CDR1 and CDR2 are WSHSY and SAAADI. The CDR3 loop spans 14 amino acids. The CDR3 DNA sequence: TGCGCCAGCAGTGCGTTCTGGAATCAAGAGACCCAGTACTTC. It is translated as CASSAFWNQETQYF.

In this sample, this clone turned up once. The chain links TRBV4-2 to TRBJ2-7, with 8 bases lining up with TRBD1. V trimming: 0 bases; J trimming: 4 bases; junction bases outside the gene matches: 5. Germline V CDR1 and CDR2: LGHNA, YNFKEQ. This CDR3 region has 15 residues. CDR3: CASSQEGGQGYEQYF. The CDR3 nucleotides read TGTGCCAGCAGCCAAGAGGGCGGACAGGGATACGAGCAGTACTTC.

The CDR3 sequence: CASSPVGQWREQYF. The CDR3 DNA is TGTGCCAGCAGTCCGGTCGGTCAATGGCGCGAGCAGTACTTC. The rearrangement uses TRBV27 and TRBJ2-7; D is unclear. Germline assignment: CDR1 MNHEY and CDR2 SMNVEV (reference sequence). The V end was cut by 5 bases, the J end by 6 bases, with 17 bases between. This CDR3 has 14 residues.

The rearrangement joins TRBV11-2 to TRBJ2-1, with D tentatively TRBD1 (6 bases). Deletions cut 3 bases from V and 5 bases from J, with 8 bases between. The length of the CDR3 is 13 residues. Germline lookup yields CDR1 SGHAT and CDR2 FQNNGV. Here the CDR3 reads CASSFGQNNEQFF. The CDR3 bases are TGTGCCAGCAGCTTCGGACAGAACAATGAGCAGTTCTTC.

The CDR3 reads CASSFPNRVNEKLFF. As DNA, the CDR3 is TGTGCCAGCAGTTTTCCTAATCGCGTAAATGAAAAACTGTTTTTT. The rearrangement joins TRBV28 to TRBJ1-4; no reliable D call. Germline assignment: CDR1 MDHEN and CDR2 SYDVKM. The CDR3 consists of 15 residues. V was clipped by 3 bases and J by 5 bases, with 13 bases between them.

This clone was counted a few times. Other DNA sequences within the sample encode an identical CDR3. The CDR3 spells CASSRYTDTQYF. CDR3 coding DNA: TGTGCCAGCAGCCGATACACAGATACGCAGTATTTT. The gene calls are TRBV12-3 or TRBV12-4 and TRBJ2-3, with D uncertain. The CDR3 loop spans 12 amino acids. Trimming removed 6 bases from V and 2 bases from J, with 6 bases in between.

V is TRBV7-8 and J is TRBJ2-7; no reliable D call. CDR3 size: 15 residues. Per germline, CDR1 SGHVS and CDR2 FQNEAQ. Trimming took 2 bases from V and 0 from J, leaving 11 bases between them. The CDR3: CASSLKETGSYEQYF. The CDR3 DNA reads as TGTGCCAGCAGCTTAAAGGAGACTGGCTCCTACGAGCAGTACTTC.

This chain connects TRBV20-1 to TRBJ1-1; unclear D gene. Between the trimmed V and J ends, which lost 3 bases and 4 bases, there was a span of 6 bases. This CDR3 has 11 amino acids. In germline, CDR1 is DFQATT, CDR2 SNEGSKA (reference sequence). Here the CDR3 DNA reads TGCAGTGCTAGGACCGGCACTGAAGCTTTCTTT. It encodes CSARTGTEAFF.

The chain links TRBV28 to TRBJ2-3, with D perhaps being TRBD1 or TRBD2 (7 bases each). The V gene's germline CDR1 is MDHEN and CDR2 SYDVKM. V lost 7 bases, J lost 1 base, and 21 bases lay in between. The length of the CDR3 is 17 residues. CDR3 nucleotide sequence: TGTGCCAGCACCGGAAGGGAGGGGGCCAGGGGCACAGATACGCAGTATTTT. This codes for CASTGREGARGTDTQYF.

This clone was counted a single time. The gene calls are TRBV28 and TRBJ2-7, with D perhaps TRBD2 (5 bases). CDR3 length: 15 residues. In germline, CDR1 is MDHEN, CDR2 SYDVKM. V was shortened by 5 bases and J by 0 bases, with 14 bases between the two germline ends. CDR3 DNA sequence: TGTGCCAGCAGTCAGTCGGGATCCCCCTCCTACGAGCAGTACTTC. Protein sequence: CASSQSGSPSYEQYF.

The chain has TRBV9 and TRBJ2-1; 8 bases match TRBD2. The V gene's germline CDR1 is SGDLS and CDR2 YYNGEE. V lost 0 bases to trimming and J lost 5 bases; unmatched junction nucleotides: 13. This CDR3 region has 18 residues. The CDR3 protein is CASSVVGSGDPFNNEQFF. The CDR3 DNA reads TGTGCCAGCAGCGTAGTAGGTAGCGGGGACCCCTTTAACAATGAGCAGTTCTTC.